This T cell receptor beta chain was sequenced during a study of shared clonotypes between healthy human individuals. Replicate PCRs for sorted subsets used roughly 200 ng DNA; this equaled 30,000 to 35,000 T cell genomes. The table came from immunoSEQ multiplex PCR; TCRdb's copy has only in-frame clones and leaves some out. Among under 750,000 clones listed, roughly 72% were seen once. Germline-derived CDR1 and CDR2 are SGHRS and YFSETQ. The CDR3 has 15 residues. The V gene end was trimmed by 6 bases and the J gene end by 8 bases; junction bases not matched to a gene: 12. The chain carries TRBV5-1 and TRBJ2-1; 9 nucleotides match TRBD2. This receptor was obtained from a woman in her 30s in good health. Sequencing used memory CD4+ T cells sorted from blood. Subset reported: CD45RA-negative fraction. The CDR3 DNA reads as TGCGCCAGCATAGCCTTCGCGGGAGGGAAGCATGAGCAGTTCTTC. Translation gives CASIAFAGGKHEQFF.